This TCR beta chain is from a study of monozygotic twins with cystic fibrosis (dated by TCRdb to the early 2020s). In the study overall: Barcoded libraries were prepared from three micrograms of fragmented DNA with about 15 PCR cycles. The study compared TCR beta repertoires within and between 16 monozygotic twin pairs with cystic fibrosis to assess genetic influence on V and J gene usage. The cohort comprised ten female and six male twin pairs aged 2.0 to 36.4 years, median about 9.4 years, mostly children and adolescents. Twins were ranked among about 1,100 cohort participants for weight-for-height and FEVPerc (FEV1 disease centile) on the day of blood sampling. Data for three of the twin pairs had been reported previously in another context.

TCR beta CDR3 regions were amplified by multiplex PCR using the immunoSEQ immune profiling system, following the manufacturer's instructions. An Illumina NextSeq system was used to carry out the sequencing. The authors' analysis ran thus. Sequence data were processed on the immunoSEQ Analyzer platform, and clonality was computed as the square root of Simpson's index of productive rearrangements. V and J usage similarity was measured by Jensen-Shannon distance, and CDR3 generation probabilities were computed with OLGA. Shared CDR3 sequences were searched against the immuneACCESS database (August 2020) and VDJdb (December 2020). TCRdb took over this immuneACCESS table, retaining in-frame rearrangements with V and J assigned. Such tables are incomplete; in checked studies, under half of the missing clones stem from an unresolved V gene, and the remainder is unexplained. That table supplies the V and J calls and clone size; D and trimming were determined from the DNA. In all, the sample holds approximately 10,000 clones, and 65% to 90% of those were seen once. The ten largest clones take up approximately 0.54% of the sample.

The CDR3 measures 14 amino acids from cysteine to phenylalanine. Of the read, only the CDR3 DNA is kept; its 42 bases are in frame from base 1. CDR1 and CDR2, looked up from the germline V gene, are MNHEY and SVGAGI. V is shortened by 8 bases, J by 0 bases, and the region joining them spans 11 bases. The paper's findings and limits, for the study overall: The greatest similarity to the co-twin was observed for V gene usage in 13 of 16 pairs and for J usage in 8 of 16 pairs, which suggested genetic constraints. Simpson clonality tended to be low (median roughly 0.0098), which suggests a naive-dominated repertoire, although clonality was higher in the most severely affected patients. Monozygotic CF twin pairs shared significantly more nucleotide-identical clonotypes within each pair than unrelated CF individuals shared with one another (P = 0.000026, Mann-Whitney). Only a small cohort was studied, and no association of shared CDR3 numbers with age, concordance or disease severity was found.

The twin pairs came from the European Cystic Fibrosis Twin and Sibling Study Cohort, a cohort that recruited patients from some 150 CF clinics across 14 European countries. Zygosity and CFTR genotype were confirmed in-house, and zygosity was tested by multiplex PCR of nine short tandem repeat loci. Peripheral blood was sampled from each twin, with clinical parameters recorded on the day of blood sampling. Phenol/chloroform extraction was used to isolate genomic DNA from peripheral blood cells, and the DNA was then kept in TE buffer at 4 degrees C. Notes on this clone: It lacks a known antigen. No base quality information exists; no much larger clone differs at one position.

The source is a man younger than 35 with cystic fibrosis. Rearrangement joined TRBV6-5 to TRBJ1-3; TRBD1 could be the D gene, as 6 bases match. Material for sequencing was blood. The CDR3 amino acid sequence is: CASGQTSSGNTIYF. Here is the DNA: TGTGCCAGCGGACAGACAAGCTCTGGAAACACCATATATTTT.